The 27 T cell receptor beta chains presented below share a single source sample, sequenced in a study of cytomegalovirus exposure and HLA in healthy donors. PCR involved 60 Vbeta and 13 Jbeta primers. Profiled with immunoSEQ multiplex PCR; TCRdb holds only in-frame clones, not every one. Among 65,000 to 75,000 clones listed, 74% were seen once. Material for sequencing was PBMCs. The receptors stem from a woman in her sixties in good health and CMV-seropositive.

For the CDR3, the DNA is TGTGCCAGCAGTTTGACAGGCGGAAGGGCCAACGTCCTGACTTTC. Translated, it gives CASSLTGGRANVLTF. The J gene is TRBJ2-6, the V gene TRBV28; a possible D gene is TRBD1 (6 bases). The CDR3 has 15 residues. Trimming cost V 3 bases and J 5 bases, with 11 bases left between them. Germline V CDR1 and CDR2: MDHEN, SYDVKM.

CDR3 amino acids: CASSSGGPDQPQHF. CDR3 in DNA: TGCGCCAGCAGCTCGGGGGGACCGGATCAGCCCCAGCATTTT. The chain couples TRBV10-1 to TRBJ1-5, with D possibly TRBD1 on 5 matching bases. V dropped 6 bases and J dropped 5 bases, with 14 bases sitting between them. This CDR3 contains 14 residues. Germline V gene lookup returns CDR1 WNHNN and CDR2 SYGVQD (reference sequence).

This sequence joins TRBV6-1 and TRBJ2-7, with D possibly matching TRBD2 (6 bases). Germline V gene sequence: CDR1 MNHNS, CDR2 SASEGT. This CDR3 spans 11 amino acids. Trimming took 11 bases from V and 2 from J, leaving 10 bases between them. The CDR3 region has the DNA TGTGCCGCGGGAAGTGCCTACGAGCAGTACTTC. This encodes CAAGSAYEQYF.

Here the CDR3 reads CAGRGLAGAETQYF. Here the CDR3 DNA reads TGTGCCGGAAGGGGACTAGCGGGGGCAGAGACCCAGTACTTC. The chain carries TRBV2 and TRBJ2-5; 14 positions agree with TRBD2. The CDR3 totals 14 residues. After removal of 11 bases from V and 4 bases from J, the junction contained 6 bases not matched to a gene. Per germline, CDR1 SNHLY and CDR2 FYNNEI.

The chain carries TRBV7-8 and TRBJ1-1; 11 bases map to TRBD1. The CDR3 sequence is 16 residues long. Trimming at V came to 5 bases and at J to 3 bases, leaving 8 bases not matched to a gene. Germline-derived CDR1 and CDR2 are SGHVS and FQNEAQ. The CDR3 nucleotides read TGTGCCAGCAGCCCTCGGACAGGGGGCAGGGACACTGAAGCTTTCTTT. This gives the protein CASSPRTGGRDTEAFF.

In nucleotides, the CDR3 is TGTGCCAGCAGTAGCGACAGGGCATCGATGGATGGCTACACCTTC. Amino acid sequence: CASSSDRASMDGYTF. V and J are TRBV6-5 and TRBJ1-2; 7 bases are a match to TRBD1. Looked up from germline, CDR1 is MNHEY and CDR2 is SVGAGI. J was trimmed by 6 bases and V by 5 bases; bases with no gene match: 12. This CDR3 is 15 amino acids long.

The chain has TRBV29-1 and TRBJ2-1, with TRBD1 as a possible D gene (6 bases). Germline lookup yields CDR1 SQVTM and CDR2 ANQGSEA. V lost 7 bases and J 9 bases, leaving 13 bases between the germline ends. This CDR3 is built from 11 residues. CDR3 amino acids: CSASQGAEQFF. CDR3 bases: TGCAGCGCCTCACAGGGTGCTGAGCAGTTCTTC.

With regard to this clone: Other nucleotide sequences in the sample specify the same CDR3. The V and J genes are TRBV5-1 and TRBJ2-4, with 15 bases that match TRBD2. J lost 1 base, V lost 3 bases, and 8 bases had no gene match. The CDR3 has 19 residues. The germline V gene has CDR1 SGHRS and CDR2 YFSETQ. CDR3 DNA: TGCGCCAGCAGCTCAAACCCGGGACTAGCGGGGGGTGCCAAAAACATTCAGTACTTC. This encodes CASSSNPGLAGGAKNIQYF. The full variable domain, completed using reference TRBV5-1 and TRBJ2-4, is KAGVTQTPRYLIKTRGQQVTLSCSPISGHRSVSWYQQTPGQGLQFLFEYFSETQRNKGNFPGRFSGRQFSNSRSEMNVSTLELGDSALYLCASSSNPGLAGGAKNIQYFGAGTRLSVL.

The chain uses TRBV29-1 and TRBJ2-1; 9 nucleotides agree with TRBD2. CDR1 is SQVTM and CDR2 is ANQGSEA in the germline V gene. The CDR3 runs to 14 residues. Unmatched junction bases numbered 7, after V lost 5 bases and J lost 5 bases. The CDR3 DNA reads TGCAGCGTTTTAAGGCGGGGGGGGAACAATGAGCAGTTCTTC. Translating it yields CSVLRRGGNNEQFF.

V gene TRBV14 combines with J gene TRBJ2-2; D is perhaps TRBD1 (5 bases). The ends were cut back, 6 bases at V and 1 base at J, with 9 bases in the middle. Per the germline V gene, CDR1 is SGHDN and CDR2 is FVKESK. This CDR3 comprises 14 residues. Written as DNA, the CDR3 is TGTGCCAGCAGAAATCAGGGGAACACCGGGGAGCTGTTTTTT. Protein: CASRNQGNTGELFF.

CDR3 in DNA: TGTGCCAGCAGCTTAAAGGGAGGCACAGATACGCAGTATTTT. This codes for CASSLKGGTDTQYF. The chain uses TRBV7-9 and TRBJ2-3, with D possibly matching TRBD2 (5 bases). Trimming took off 2 bases at V and 1 base at J, with 7 bases between the two ends. The CDR3 extends over 14 amino acids. CDR1 SEHNR and CDR2 FQNEAQ come from the germline V gene (reference sequence).

As for this clone: Other DNA sequences in the same sample also yield this CDR3. The V gene is TRBV5-1, the J gene TRBJ1-1, with 9 bases lining up with TRBD1. V shed 3 bases and J 6 bases; nucleotides not matched to a gene: 9. The CDR3 length is 15 residues. Germline V gene sequence: CDR1 SGHRS, CDR2 YFSETQ. This CDR3 reads CASSYEQGAKAEAFF. CDR3 sequence (DNA): TGCGCCAGCAGCTATGAACAGGGGGCAAAAGCTGAAGCTTTCTTT.

The rearrangement joins TRBV7-9 to TRBJ1-5; a possible D gene is TRBD1 (5 bases). Per germline, CDR1 SEHNR and CDR2 FQNEAQ (reference sequence). V gave up 5 bases and J gave up 2 bases, with 16 bases separating them. The CDR3 has 16 residues. The CDR3 here is CASSRGGSGRNQPQHF. The CDR3 DNA follows: TGTGCCAGCAGCCGTGGGGGGTCCGGTCGCAATCAGCCCCAGCATTTT.

The chain links TRBV29-1 to TRBJ2-2, with D maybe TRBD1 (6 bases). CDR3 size: 13 residues. V dropped 6 bases and J dropped 7 bases, with 15 bases sitting between them. Germline V gene data show CDR1 as SQVTM and CDR2 as ANQGSEA. The CDR3 bases are TGCAGCGTGGATGCTACAGGGTTCGGGGAGCTGTTTTTT. Its translation: CSVDATGFGELFF.

The gene calls are TRBV29-1 and TRBJ2-1; D remains unclear. This CDR3 has 11 residues. V shed 4 bases and J shed 10 bases, with 11 bases lying between them. The germline V gene encodes CDR1 SQVTM and CDR2 ANQGSEA. The CDR3 spells CSVGFRAEQFF. DNA for the CDR3: TGCAGCGTTGGTTTCAGAGCGGAGCAGTTCTTC.

The chain joins TRBV5-1 to TRBJ2-1; TRBD2 matches at 9 bases. The CDR3 contains 14 residues. CDR1 SGHRS and CDR2 YFSETQ come from the germline V gene. V lost 6 bases to trimming and J lost 6 bases; unmatched junction nucleotides: 7. The CDR3 loop reads CASKSGLATNEQFF. For the CDR3, the DNA is TGCGCCAGCAAATCGGGACTAGCTACCAATGAGCAGTTCTTC.

The V call is TRBV5-6, the J call TRBJ1-1, with 7 bases matching TRBD1. CDR1 and CDR2 from the germline V gene are SGHDT and YYEEEE. The CDR3 loop spans 17 amino acids. The V gene end was trimmed by 3 bases and the J gene end by 0 bases; junction bases not matched to a gene: 11. CDR3 in amino acids: CASSYIRRDSLNTEAFF. DNA of the CDR3: TGTGCCAGCAGCTACATCAGGCGGGACAGTTTGAACACTGAAGCTTTCTTT.

The chain is built from TRBV6-5 and TRBJ2-7, with TRBD2 matching over 9 bases. This CDR3 contains 14 residues. V shed 7 bases and J 5 bases; nucleotides not matched to a gene: 9. CDR1 MNHEY and CDR2 SVGAGI come from the germline V gene. The DNA for the CDR3 is TGTGCCAGCACCGAAAGCGGGGGGAAGAACGAGCAGTACTTC. Translated: CASTESGGKNEQYF.

In DNA form, the CDR3 reads TGTGCCAGCAGGGCTAGACGGGGGGCCACCGGGGAGCTGTTTTTT. It specifies CASRARRGATGELFF. The chain couples TRBV7-9 to TRBJ2-2; D possibly corresponds to TRBD2 (7 bases). Per germline, CDR1 SEHNR and CDR2 FQNEAQ (reference sequence). The V end lost 6 bases, the J end lost 4 bases, and 15 bases lay between the germline ends. The CDR3 is 15 residues long.

The gene calls are TRBV5-1 and TRBJ2-1, with D unclear. V shed 0 bases and J shed 6 bases, with 10 bases lying between them. This CDR3 has 14 amino acids. From germline, CDR1 is SGHRS and CDR2 YFSETQ. The CDR3 DNA reads TGCGCCAGCAGCTTGGTATCCGGAGTCAATGAGCAGTTCTTC. The encoded protein is CASSLVSGVNEQFF.

The gene calls are TRBV2 and TRBJ2-1; no definite D call. Germline CDR1 SNHLY, CDR2 FYNNEI. The length of the CDR3 is 13 residues. Trimming removed 0 bases at V and 3 bases at J, with 3 bases between. The CDR3 region has the DNA TGTGCCAGCAGTGAAGCTAGCTACAATGAGCAGTTCTTC. It specifies CASSEASYNEQFF.

The chain is built from TRBV5-1 and TRBJ1-1, with 9 bases lining up with TRBD1. CDR1 is SGHRS and CDR2 is YFSETQ in the germline V gene. CDR3 length: 14 residues. The junction had 4 bases not matched to a gene; V was cut back by 4 bases and J by 3 bases. The CDR3 bases are TGCGCCAGCAGCAGACGGACAGGGGACACTGAAGCTTTCTTT. It is translated as CASSRRTGDTEAFF. Combining the CDR3 with reference TRBV5-1 and TRBJ1-1 gives the whole variable domain KAGVTQTPRYLIKTRGQQVTLSCSPISGHRSVSWYQQTPGQGLQFLFEYFSETQRNKGNFPGRFSGRQFSNSRSEMNVSTLELGDSALYLCASSRRTGDTEAFFGQGTRLTVV.

The chain is built from TRBV28 and TRBJ1-4; 9 bases fit TRBD1. The CDR3 is 14 residues long. The J segment lost 4 bases and the V segment lost 5 bases, leaving 2 bases of the junction unmatched. Per germline, CDR1 MDHEN and CDR2 SYDVKM. CDR3 in DNA: TGTGCCAGCAGTCCGGGACAGGGTAATGAAAAACTGTTTTTT. It encodes CASSPGQGNEKLFF.

This clone was detected a few times. The chain couples TRBV10-3 to TRBJ2-7, with 10 bases matching TRBD2. CDR3 length: 13 residues. Germline V gives CDR1 ENHRY, CDR2 SYGVKD. V shed 8 bases, J shed 0 bases, and the junction held 1 base outside the gene matches. This CDR3 reads CAIASGSSYEQYF. The CDR3 DNA reads TGTGCCATCGCTAGCGGGAGCTCCTACGAGCAGTACTTC.

The chain couples TRBV7-9 to TRBJ2-7; maybe TRBD1 (6 bases). Germline V gene lookup returns CDR1 SEHNR and CDR2 FQNEAQ (reference sequence). This CDR3 contains 14 residues. V was pared by 4 bases and J by 4 bases, with 14 bases between. DNA for the CDR3: TGTGCCAGCAGCTCGGGCAGGGGAGCATACGAGCAGTACTTC. This sequence encodes CASSSGRGAYEQYF. The full variable domain, with the rest looked up from reference TRBV7-9 and TRBJ2-7, is DTGVSQNPRHKITKRGQNVTFRCDPISEHNRLYWYRQTLGQGPEFLTYFQNEAQLEKSRLLSDRFSAERPKGSFSTLEIQRTEQGDSAMYLCASSSGRGAYEQYFGPGTRLTVT.

The chain carries TRBV19 and TRBJ1-1; TRBD1 agrees at 8 bases. Losses at the gene ends were 4 bases for V and 2 bases for J; bases not matched to a gene: 6. This CDR3 region has 15 residues. Germline-derived CDR1 and CDR2 are LNHDA and SQIVND (reference sequence). In nucleotides, the CDR3 is TGTGCCAGTAGTACGAGGACAGGGTATAACACTGAAGCTTTCTTT. Translation: CASSTRTGYNTEAFF.

The rearrangement links TRBV5-4 to TRBJ1-1; TRBD1 aligns across 12 bases. Trimming at V came to 4 bases and at J to 4 bases, leaving 2 bases not matched to a gene. Germline values: CDR1 SGHNT, CDR2 YYREEE (reference sequence). The CDR3 consists of 14 residues. The CDR3 DNA sequence: TGTGCCAGCAGCGGGACAGGGGGCGTCACTGAAGCTTTCTTT. This sequence encodes CASSGTGGVTEAFF.